The rows below give T cell receptor beta chains drawn from one sample of a study of OX40 agonist ivuxolimab in advanced cancers. The method was immunoSEQ multiplex PCR; TCRdb's version includes in-frame clones alone and lacks a portion of them. The data contain around 72,000 clones, around four fifths of them seen just once; the ten biggest clones take up over 0.4%. The material sequenced was CD4+ or CD8+ T cells sorted from blood, taken in a trial of the OX40 agonist ivuxolimab. These receptors all come from an adult with an advanced solid tumor such as melanoma, head and neck, liver or kidney cancer. Both conserved end residues are part of each CDR3.

TRBV4-3	TRBJ2-7	CASSQVPTGEQYF
TRBV5-4	TRBJ1-1	CATNRGPPGGTEAFF
TRBV6-6	TRBJ1-5	CASSDRTDQPQHF
TRBV5-1	TRBJ1-1	CASSLETGGRHAFF
TRBV5-4	TRBJ2-5	CASSRPGLAAQETQYF
TRBV28	TRBJ1-4	CASSTRVNGEKLFF
TRBV4-3	TRBJ1-6	CASSLDRDYNSPLHF
TRBV27	TRBJ1-2	CASSLDVSLGYTF
TRBV6-1	TRBJ1-2	CASSEGQREGYTF
TRBV6-4	TRBJ2-1	CASRPSGGAANEQFF
TRBV14	TRBJ1-1	CASSQDNPFLGSGAFF
TRBV11-2	TRBJ1-5	CASSLALDQPQHF
TRBV7-9	TRBJ1-1	CASSLSQDTEAFF
TRBV30	TRBJ2-1	CAWRPGLAFDEQFF
TRBV9	TRBJ2-1	CASSVAGSAGLNEQFF
TRBV5-4	TRBJ2-1	CASSFTEYNEQFF
TRBV9	TRBJ2-7	CASSSRGSGRPYEQYF
TRBV27	TRBJ2-1	CASSLQPGQGERYNEQFF
TRBV5-4	TRBJ2-2	CASRDTSGRLAGELFF
TRBV5-1	TRBJ2-2	CASSLSGVGGELFF
TRBV19	TRBJ1-1	CASSKRTGIERNTEAFF
TRBV29-1	TRBJ2-7	CSVELAVSYEQYF
TRBV11-2	TRBJ1-2	CASSPPTGKIYYGYTF
TRBV11-1	TRBJ2-2	CASSLGSWNSNTGELFF
TRBV7-3	TRBJ2-1	CASSAVAQTFDEQFF
TRBV7-2	TRBJ2-7	CASSSLRYEQYF
TRBV5-4	TRBJ2-2	CASSSVGDRGRTGELFF
TRBV5-1	TRBJ2-2	CASSWTSGGADTGELFF
TRBV15	TRBJ1-5	CATSRDAVAVTMGQPQHF
TRBV18	TRBJ1-1	CASSPAGGEGTEAFF
TRBV5-5	TRBJ1-3	CASSLSTGGRKSSGNTIYF
TRBV5-1	TRBJ1-1	CASSFMAGSHTEAFF
TRBV29-1	TRBJ1-2	CSPRGGRNGYTF
TRBV18	TRBJ2-3	CASSPPRVGTDTQYF
TRBV6-5	TRBJ2-5	CASSYSGGAIGAQYF
TRBV30	TRBJ1-1	CAWSYRVRGTEAFF
TRBV18	TRBJ2-3	CASSPELGSTDTQYF
TRBV23-1	TRBJ2-2	CASSPRLASQGRGAVF
TRBV7-2	TRBJ2-3	CASSLALSGGPSTDTQYF
TRBV27	TRBJ2-1	CASSGTSGMSSYNEQFF
TRBV28	TRBJ1-2	CASSSSGMANYGYTF
TRBV7-6	TRBJ1-3	CASSPDNSGNTIYF
TRBV20-1	TRBJ1-1	CRAKLNTEAFF
TRBV6-6	TRBJ2-1	CASSYFGQAGEQFF
TRBV5-1	TRBJ2-2	CASSADRGTTGELFF
TRBV19	TRBJ1-1	CASTGSGRGNMNTEAFF
TRBV28	TRBJ1-2	CASSLTGGYRNYGYTF
TRBV7-2	TRBJ1-1	CASSFNMVVGEAFF
TRBV7-2	TRBJ2-5	CASSLGTKETQYF
TRBV5-1	TRBJ2-1	CASSLTSMVNEQFF
TRBV6-6	TRBJ2-1	CASSRDNNEQFF
TRBV18	TRBJ1-1	CASSPNLNTEAFF
TRBV11-2	TRBJ1-2	CASSPYVTGVRIYGYTF
TRBV28	TRBJ1-5	CASSSTGGWQPQHF
TRBV7-3	TRBJ2-1	CASSLLAGQRGDEQFF
TRBV25-1	TRBJ1-1	CASRDQGLGEAFF
TRBV28	TRBJ2-7	CASSGRDYEQYF
TRBV2	TRBJ2-5	CASSESLGVETQYF
TRBV28	TRBJ2-7	CASSWAYEQYF